These 17 T cell receptor beta chains came from one sample sequenced in a study of OX40 agonist ivuxolimab in advanced cancers. Assay: immunoSEQ multiplex PCR; the TCRdb copy retains only in-frame clones and omits some. The data hold about 50,000 clones, with 80% to 95% observed a single time. The sample consisted of CD4+ or CD8+ T cells sorted from blood, taken in a trial of the OX40 agonist ivuxolimab. Receptors originate from an adult with an advanced solid tumor such as melanoma, head and neck, liver or kidney cancer.

This chain connects TRBV19 to TRBJ2-7, with a possible D match to TRBD1 (6 bases). This CDR3 spans 11 amino acids. Per germline, CDR1 LNHDA and CDR2 SQIVND (reference sequence). The V and J ends lost 4 bases and 8 bases respectively, with 9 bases between them. CDR3 amino acids: CASSTGQQQYF. Here the CDR3 DNA reads TGTGCCAGTAGTACCGGACAGCAGCAGTACTTC.

The rearrangement joins TRBV2 to TRBJ1-2, with unresolved D. Per the germline V gene, CDR1 is SNHLY and CDR2 is FYNNEI. The length of the CDR3 is 12 residues. V lost 3 bases and J 6 bases, leaving 8 bases between the germline ends. The CDR3 protein is CASSEGGNGYTF. DNA for the CDR3: TGTGCCAGCAGTGAGGGAGGGAATGGCTACACCTTC.

This chain connects TRBV19 to TRBJ2-7; 8 nucleotides match TRBD1. Trimming took 5 bases from V and 2 from J; bases not matched to a gene: 5. The CDR3 is 14 amino acids. The germline CDR1 and CDR2 sequences are LNHDA and SQIVND (reference sequence). CDR3 DNA sequence: TGTGCCAGTAGTCCGCGGACAGGGCCCTACGAGCAGTACTTC. This gives the protein CASSPRTGPYEQYF.

The chain combines TRBV5-1 with TRBJ2-1, with TRBD2 as a possible D gene (6 bases). The CDR3 is made up of 13 amino acids. The germline gives CDR1 SGHRS, CDR2 YFSETQ. Trimming shortened V by 2 bases and J by 10 bases, and 13 bases separated the two germline ends. CDR3 region: CASSFWLAREQFF. The CDR3 DNA follows: TGCGCCAGCAGCTTTTGGCTAGCGCGAGAGCAGTTCTTC. The variable domain in full, with the rest retrieved from reference TRBV5-1 and TRBJ2-1, is KAGVTQTPRYLIKTRGQQVTLSCSPISGHRSVSWYQQTPGQGLQFLFEYFSETQRNKGNFPGRFSGRQFSNSRSEMNVSTLELGDSALYLCASSFWLAREQFFGPGTRLTVL.

The CDR3 DNA follows: TGCGCCAGCAGCTTGGGGCAGTTGAATCAGCCCCAGCATTTT. Its protein is CASSLGQLNQPQHF. The chain couples TRBV5-1 to TRBJ1-5; no reliable D call. Germline lookup yields CDR1 SGHRS and CDR2 YFSETQ. This CDR3 has 14 residues. Trimming left V 0 bases short and J 4 bases short, with 8 bases between.

V is TRBV2 and J is TRBJ1-2; the D gene is possibly TRBD1 (5 bases). The CDR3 has 14 residues. Looked up from germline, CDR1 is SNHLY and CDR2 is FYNNEI. Trimming shortened V by 6 bases and J by 3 bases, and 14 bases separated the two germline ends. In DNA, the CDR3 is TGTGCCAGCAGCGGGGCAGGGAACGACTATGGCTACACCTTC. It encodes CASSGAGNDYGYTF.

This clone has just one count. The chain combines TRBV2 with TRBJ1-1, with TRBD1 identical over 10 bases. The J segment lost 4 bases and the V segment lost 5 bases, leaving 4 bases of the junction unmatched. The CDR3 length is 14 residues. From germline, CDR1 is SNHLY and CDR2 FYNNEI. The CDR3 protein is CASSWTGGSTEAFF. The CDR3 DNA reads TGTGCCAGCAGTTGGACAGGGGGGAGCACTGAAGCTTTCTTT.

The chain uses TRBV5-5 and TRBJ1-2; the D is unclear. V was clipped by 1 base and J by 3 bases, with 7 bases between them. Germline V gene data show CDR1 as SGHKS and CDR2 as YYEKEE (reference sequence). This CDR3 contains 13 residues. The CDR3 region has the DNA TGTGCCAGCAGCTTGAGGGAAGACTATGGCTACACCTTC. Translation gives CASSLREDYGYTF.

This clone is a singleton in its sample. This chain links TRBV6-6 with TRBJ2-3; D is undetermined. Trimming stripped 6 bases from V and 2 bases from J, with 15 bases between. Germline assignment: CDR1 MNHNY and CDR2 SVGAGI (reference sequence). This CDR3 contains 15 residues. The CDR3: CASSYPPAVTDTQYF. CDR3 nucleotide sequence: TGTGCCAGCAGCTACCCCCCCGCGGTCACAGATACGCAGTATTTT.

The V gene is TRBV7-9, the J gene TRBJ2-5; no reliable D call. Germline lookup yields CDR1 SEHNR and CDR2 FQNEAQ (reference sequence). This CDR3 comprises 13 residues. V was cut by 5 bases and J by 4 bases, with 11 bases left in between. CDR3 loop: CASSAGRIETQYF. The CDR3 DNA sequence: TGTGCCAGCAGCGCTGGGCGGATAGAGACCCAGTACTTC.

V is TRBV18 and J is TRBJ2-1; D perhaps matches TRBD1 (6 bases). CDR1 and CDR2 from the germline V gene are KGHSH and LQKENI. The ends were cut back, 2 bases at V and 6 bases at J, with 20 bases in the middle. The CDR3 has 17 residues. CDR3 DNA sequence: TGTGCCAGCTCACCAGAACGGTTACAGGGAATCTCCAATGAGCAGTTCTTC. This encodes CASSPERLQGISNEQFF.

V usage is TRBV11-2 and J usage is TRBJ1-1; no clear D. The CDR3 covers 13 residues. Between the trimmed V and J ends, which lost 6 bases and 1 base, there was a span of 9 bases. CDR1 is SGHAT, CDR2 FQNNGV, per germline. The CDR3 DNA follows: TGTGCCAGCAGACGGACTCCGAACACTGAAGCTTTCTTT. This codes for CASRRTPNTEAFF. The entire variable domain, with the rest obtained from reference TRBV11-2 and TRBJ1-1, is as follows: EAGVAQSPRYKIIEKRQSVAFWCNPISGHATLYWYQQILGQGPKLLIQFQNNGVVDDSQLPKDRFSAERLKGVDSTLKIQPAKLEDSAVYLCASRRTPNTEAFFGQGTRLTVV.

The gene calls are TRBV7-9 and TRBJ2-4, with 8 bases fitting TRBD1. CDR1 is SEHNR and CDR2 is FQNEAQ in the germline V gene (reference sequence). This CDR3 region has 13 residues. The ends lost 5 bases at V and 7 bases at J; junction bases unmatched: 4. The CDR3 DNA reads as TGTGCCAGCAGCCCACGGGACAGGAACATTCAGTACTTC. As protein: CASSPRDRNIQYF.

The chain couples TRBV4-1 to TRBJ1-5; D remains unclear. V lost 3 bases and J lost 3, with 12 bases in between. The length of the CDR3 is 15 residues. Germline V gene sequence: CDR1 MGHRA, CDR2 YSYEKL. The CDR3 nucleotides are TGCGCCAGCAGCCAGGCACTTGGAGACAATCAGCCCCAGCATTTT. Its translation is CASSQALGDNQPQHF.

This chain connects TRBV6-1 to TRBJ2-7; D may match TRBD1 or TRBD2 (5 bases each). The CDR3 sequence is 12 residues long. Germline V CDR1 and CDR2: MNHNS, SASEGT. Trimming left V 2 bases short and J 4 bases short, with 6 bases between. The DNA for the CDR3 is TGTGCCAGCAGTGAATGGGGGTACGAGCAGTACGTC. Its translation is CASSEWGYEQYV.

The rearrangement joins TRBV18 to TRBJ2-1; maybe TRBD2 (7 bases). CDR3 length: 16 amino acids. Germline lookup yields CDR1 KGHSH and CDR2 LQKENI. Between the trimmed V and J ends, which lost 1 base and 2 bases, there was a span of 12 bases. CDR3 loop: CASSPRSGGTYNEQFF. CDR3 bases: TGTGCCAGCTCACCACGGTCGGGGGGCACCTACAATGAGCAGTTCTTC.

CDR3 nucleotides: TGTGCCAGCAGCTTAGAAGGACTAGCTGGGGAGCAGTTCTTC. It translates to CASSLEGLAGEQFF. J is TRBJ2-1 and V is TRBV11-2, with 8 bases that match TRBD2. The CDR3 covers 14 residues. Germline CDR1 is SGHAT and CDR2 is FQNNGV. The V and J ends lost 0 bases and 10 bases, in that order; junction bases with no gene match: 5.